Listed below are T cell receptor beta chains from one sample, sequenced in a study of blood T cell repertoires in COVID-19. TCRdb's copy holds only in-frame clones and misses some; the assay was immunoSEQ multiplex PCR. The sample lists about 69,000 clones, more than 75% seen once, with more than 45% in the top ten. The sequenced sample consisted of peripheral blood. The origin of the receptors is a human donor in a cohort sampled during active COVID-19. CDR3s include the opening cysteine and the closing phenylalanine or tryptophan. A D gene is named only where the DNA matches it firmly. A row's size may be missing; if present it is once, few, many or a size class.

J,size,D,V,DNA,CDR3
TRBJ2-7,.,.,TRBV11-2,TGTGCCAGCAGCTTAGATGTCCCAGTATACGAGCAGTACTTC,CASSLDVPVYEQYF
TRBJ2-2,.,TRBD2,TRBV5-4,TGTGCCAGCAGCTTGGCGGGGCTAGCGGGAGACACCGGGGAGCTGTTTTTT,CASSLAGLAGDTGELFF
TRBJ2-2,.,.,TRBV5-1,TGCGCCAGCAGCTTTCAGGGGAACACCGGGGAGCTGTTTTTT,CASSFQGNTGELFF
TRBJ2-6,.,TRBD1,TRBV28,TGTGCCAGCAGTTTGGCGGGACAGGGGGCTGCTGGGGCCAACGTCCTGACTTTC,CASSLAGQGAAGANVLTF
TRBJ1-1,.,.,TRBV19,TGTGCCACCTCTGGTAGGCTAGGGGGCACTGAAGCTTTCTTT,CATSGRLGGTEAFF
TRBJ2-2,.,TRBD2,TRBV6-4,TGTGCCAGCACCCCCGGGGGGGATCTGAACGGGGAGCTGTTTTTT,CASTPGGDLNGELFF
TRBJ2-1,.,.,TRBV6-5,TGTGCCAGCAGTACCTCCTTGAGTGAGCAGTTCTTC,CASSTSLSEQFF
TRBJ2-6,.,.,TRBV5-6,TGTGCCAGCAGCTTCCCAGGGTCAGGGGCCAACGTCCTGACTTTC,CASSFPGSGANVLTF
TRBJ2-7,.,.,TRBV12-3/TRBV12-4,TGTGCCAGCAGTTTGCAGAACTACGAGCAGTACTTC,CASSLQNYEQYF
TRBJ2-5,once,TRBD2,TRBV30,TGTGCCTGGTCAGATCGGGGGGGCCCCCAAGAGACCCAGTACTTC,CAWSDRGGPQETQYF
TRBJ1-4,.,TRBD1,TRBV7-9,TGTGCCAGCAGCCGGACAGGGTATAATGAAAAACTGTTTTTT,CASSRTGYNEKLFF
TRBJ1-2,.,TRBD1,TRBV10-3,TGTGCCATCGGGACAGGGGTTTTTTATGGCTACACCTTC,CAIGTGVFYGYTF
TRBJ2-3,.,TRBD2,TRBV5-1,TGCGCCAGCAGCCGGGGACTAGCGGGAGCAGATACGCAGTATTTT,CASSRGLAGADTQYF
TRBJ1-2,.,.,TRBV29-1,TGCAGCGTTGACAGGGAGGATGGCTACACCTTC,CSVDREDGYTF
TRBJ1-3,.,.,TRBV28,TGTGCCAGCAGTTTATGGCACGGTGGAAACACCATATATTTT,CASSLWHGGNTIYF
TRBJ2-1,.,TRBD1,TRBV5-1,TGCGCCAGCAGCTTCAGGGGGCATGAGCAGTTCTTC,CASSFRGHEQFF
TRBJ1-6,few,.,TRBV5-5,TGTGCCAGCGGAGATTCACCCCTCCACTTT,CASGDSPLHF
TRBJ2-3,.,.,TRBV25-1,TGTGCCAGCAGTGAATATGAGGCCTTATCTAGCACAGATACGCAGTATTTT,CASSEYEALSSTDTQYF
TRBJ2-1,.,.,TRBV3-1/TRBV3-2,TGTGCCAGCAGCCTACAGGGCCCTGAGGGCGATGAGCAGTTCTTC,CASSLQGPEGDEQFF
TRBJ2-7,once,TRBD2,TRBV14,TGTGCCAGCAGCCAAGATCGGCTAGCGGGGGGGGTCCGGGACGAGCAGTACTTC,CASSQDRLAGGVRDEQYF
TRBJ1-2,.,.,TRBV5-6,TGTGCCAGCAGCTTAGGGGTCGGGAACTATGGCTACACCTTC,CASSLGVGNYGYTF
TRBJ1-3,.,.,TRBV7-9,TGTGCCAGCAGCTTCGACACTTCTGGAAACACCATATATTTT,CASSFDTSGNTIYF
TRBJ1-1,.,TRBD1,TRBV27,TGTGCCAGCAGGGCCGGGACAGGGGCTTTCACTGAAGCTTTCTTT,CASRAGTGAFTEAFF
TRBJ2-1,.,TRBD1,TRBV7-2,TGTGCCAGCAGCTTGACCGGGACAGCGATTTTAAGCTCCTACAATGAGCAGTTCTTC,CASSLTGTAILSSYNEQFF
TRBJ2-1,.,TRBD1,TRBV7-2,TGTGCCAGCAGCTTAGGGGGACAGGGGAAGAATGAGCAGTTCTTC,CASSLGGQGKNEQFF
TRBJ1-5,.,.,TRBV5-6,TGTGCCAGCAGCTTTTTGGGCGCCGATACCCCAGCGCATTTT,CASSFLGADTPAHF
TRBJ1-4,.,.,TRBV19,TGTGCCAGTAGGAGGACTCCTCGGGATGAAAAACTGTTTTTT,CASRRTPRDEKLFF
TRBJ1-2,.,TRBD1,TRBV5-6,TGTGCCAGCAGCGCTCGGACAGGGGGGCACGGCTACACCTTC,CASSARTGGHGYTF
TRBJ1-5,.,.,TRBV4-1,TGCGCCAGCAGCCAAACGAGGGGAGGTCAGCCCCAGCATTTT,CASSQTRGGQPQHF